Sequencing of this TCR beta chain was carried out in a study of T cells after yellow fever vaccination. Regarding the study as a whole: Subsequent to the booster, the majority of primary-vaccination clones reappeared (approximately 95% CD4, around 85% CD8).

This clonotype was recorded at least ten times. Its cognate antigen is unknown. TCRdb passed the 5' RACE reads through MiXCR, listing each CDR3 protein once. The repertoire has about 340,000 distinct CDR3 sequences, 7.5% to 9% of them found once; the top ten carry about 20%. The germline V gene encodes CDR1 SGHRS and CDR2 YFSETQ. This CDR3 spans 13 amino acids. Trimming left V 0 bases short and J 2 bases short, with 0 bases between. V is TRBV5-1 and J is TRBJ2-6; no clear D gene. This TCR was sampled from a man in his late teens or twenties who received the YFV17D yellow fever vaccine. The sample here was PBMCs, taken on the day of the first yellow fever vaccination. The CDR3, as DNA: TGCGCCAGCAGCTTGGCTGGGGCCAACGTCCTGACTTTC. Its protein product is CASSLAGANVLTF.